This TCR beta chain came from a study of T-cell reconstitution after alpha-beta-depleted transplantation in children. The authors prepared the TCRbeta library with unique molecular identifiers. Each CDR3 protein gets one entry after TCRdb re-called the PCR reads with MiXCR. The data contain 200,000 to 250,000 distinct CDR3 sequences, about 9.2% of them singletons. In this sample, this clonotype turned up many times. Germline V CDR1 and CDR2: SGHAT, FQNNGV. Trimming cost V 5 bases and J 0 bases, with 13 bases left between them. The CDR3 is 15 residues long. Sample: PBMCs from the stem cell graft donor, taken from the stem cell graft. This clonotype originated in a human donor who donated a stem cell graft to a child with acute lymphoblastic leukemia. The chain links TRBV11-2 to TRBJ1-2, with a possible D match to TRBD1 (5 bases). The DNA of the CDR3 is TGTGCCAGCAGCCTAGGGGAGGAACCTAACTATGGCTACACCTTC. Protein product: CASSLGEEPNYGYTF.